This T cell receptor (beta chain) originates from a study of liver allograft versus peripheral blood T cells. The wider study: In transplanted livers, T cell receptor repertoires were compared with those found in the recipients' peripheral blood. General observations from the study: Differences were reported between the T cell receptor repertoires inside liver allografts and those that were detected in peripheral blood.

TCRdb reprocessed the reads with MiXCR, giving one entry per CDR3 protein. The sample has about 3,900 distinct CDR3 sequences; about 17% are singletons. The germline V gene encodes CDR1 PRHDT and CDR2 FYEKMQ (reference sequence). The CDR3 extends over 15 amino acids. V lost 5 bases and J 6 bases, leaving 16 bases between the germline ends. This clonotype is termed medium-sized. Its antigen is not identified. This sequence originates from a human patient who had a liver transplant. Some T cells may be provided by the graft donor. This chain links TRBV13 with TRBJ2-2; possible D gene TRBD2, 5 bases. CDR3: CASSQRSGLSGELFF. The CDR3 DNA reads as TGTGCCAGCAGCCAAAGGTCGGGGTTGTCCGGGGAGCTGTTTTTT.